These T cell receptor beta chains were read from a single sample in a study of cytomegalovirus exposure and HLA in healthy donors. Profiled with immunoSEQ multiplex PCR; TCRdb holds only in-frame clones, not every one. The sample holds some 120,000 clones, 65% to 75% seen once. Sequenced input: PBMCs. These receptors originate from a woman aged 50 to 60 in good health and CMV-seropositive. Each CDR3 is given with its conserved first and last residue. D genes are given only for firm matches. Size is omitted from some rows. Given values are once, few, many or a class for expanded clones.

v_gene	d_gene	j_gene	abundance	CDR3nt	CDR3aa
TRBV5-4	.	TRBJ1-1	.	TGTGCCAGCAGCTTGGGAGGGGGGAACACTGAAGCTTTCTTT	CASSLGGGNTEAFF
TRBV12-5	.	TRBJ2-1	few	TGTGCTAGTGGTTTGGTCCCCGGACAGATCGAGCAGTTCTTC	CASGLVPGQIEQFF
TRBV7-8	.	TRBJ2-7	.	TGTGCCAGCAGCCTTCTGCCGGGTATTTCATCCTACGAGCAGTACTTC	CASSLLPGISSYEQYF
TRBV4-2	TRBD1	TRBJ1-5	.	TGTGCCAGCAGCCAAAGGGTAGGGGAAACAGGGGTATTTCAGCCCCAGCATTTT	CASSQRVGETGVFQPQHF
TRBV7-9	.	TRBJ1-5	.	TGTGCCAGCAGCCCCTCGTCGCGAAATCAGCCCCAGCATTTT	CASSPSSRNQPQHF
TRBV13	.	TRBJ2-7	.	TGTGCCAGCAGTCCCGGGACATCCGTTAGGGAGCAGTACTTC	CASSPGTSVREQYF
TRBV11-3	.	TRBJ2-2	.	TGTGCCAGCAGCCCTACCCCGAACACCGGGGAGCTGTTTTTT	CASSPTPNTGELFF
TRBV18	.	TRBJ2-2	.	TGTGCCAGCTCACCACCGGCAGGGGCTGCCGGGGAGCTGTTTTTT	CASSPPAGAAGELFF
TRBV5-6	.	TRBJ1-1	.	TGTGCCAGCAGCCCAGAAACAGGGATGAACACTGAAGCTTTCTTT	CASSPETGMNTEAFF
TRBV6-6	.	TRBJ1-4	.	TGTGCCAGCAGTTCCAGGGGTACCAGTGAAAAACTGTTTTTT	CASSSRGTSEKLFF